Included here is one T cell receptor beta chain sequence, with context. What it recognizes is unknown. The data derive from a study of shared clonotypes between healthy human individuals. About the study: The study enrolled a couple of women and three men aged 18 to 49.

Trimming took off 0 bases at V and 5 bases at J, with 6 bases between the two ends. This CDR3 comprises 14 residues. Germline V gene data show CDR1 as SGHRS and CDR2 as YFSETQ. The split of CD4+ cells yielded CD45RA+ naive and CD45RA-negative memory subsets. Overall study findings and caveats: Estimated clonotype richness was generally higher in naive than memory subsets.

Deep was the level used in running the assay. TCRdb's table, derived via immunoSEQ multiplex PCR, lists solely in-frame clones and lacks some. The table includes some 2.4 million clones, over 85% detected once. The sample comprised naive CD4+ T cells from PBMCs. Specified subset: CD45RA+ positively selected. The chain combines TRBV5-1 with TRBJ1-6; D remains ambiguous. The sequence derives from a man between 18 and 35 years old in good health. Some clones in this sample may be carry-over from other donors' samples. The CDR3 DNA reads as TGCGCCAGCAGCTTGGACACTAATAATTCACCCCTCCACTTT. Translating it yields CASSLDTNNSPLHF.